The sequence of this T cell receptor (beta chain) was determined in a study of T cells in Graves' hyperthyroidism and ophthalmopathy. Study-level results: The majority of expanded thyroid clonotypes above 0.001 also appeared in blood.

RNA transcripts served as the template for amplifying TCR beta CDR3 regions. Carried out on the TCR CDR3, a first-round RT-PCR used the HTBI primer set. One entry per CDR3 protein results from TCRdb running MiXCR on the multiplex PCR reads. The sample lists about 200,000 distinct CDR3 sequences, roughly a sixth occurring once. This clonotype was recorded a few times. As yet, its antigen is unknown. Disease duration under 2 months; hyperthyroidism patients were aged 18 to 65. This CDR3 is 16 amino acids long. V lost 4 bases to trimming and J lost 4 bases, with 20 bases between them. Germline V lookup: CDR1 SGHNT, CDR2 YYREEE (reference sequence).

The chain carries TRBV5-4 and TRBJ1-2, with D tentatively TRBD1 (5 bases). Sequencing was carried out using blood. This TCR was recovered from a woman aged 50 to 60 with Graves' hyperthyroidism. In DNA, the CDR3 is TGTGCCAGCAGCCCCGGGGGGGTAATCGGGCTCTATGGCTACACCTTC. Its translation: CASSPGGVIGLYGYTF.